These 3 T cell receptor beta chains were sequenced from one sample in a study of response to subunit inactivated influenza vaccine. Each CDR3 protein gets one entry after TCRdb re-called the RT-PCR reads with MiXCR. Of under 800,000 distinct CDR3 sequences in the sample, approximately 14% are singletons; the top ten hold around 7%. The source was PBMCs from blood, collected around 14 days before vaccination. These receptors all come from a man aged 50-59 years who received an inactivated influenza vaccine.

In this sample, this clonotype turned up many times. The chain has TRBV7-9 and TRBJ2-5, with 8 bases matching TRBD2. This CDR3 contains 14 residues. V dropped 5 bases and J dropped 5; count of bases not matched to a gene: 7. Germline V gene data show CDR1 as SEHNR and CDR2 as FQNEAQ (reference sequence). The CDR3 loop reads CASSRGGPRETQYF. The CDR3 DNA sequence: TGTGCCAGCAGCCGGGGGGGTCCCCGGGAGACCCAGTACTTC.

A single count supports this clonotype. The chain uses TRBV12-3 or TRBV12-4 and TRBJ2-3, with TRBD2 matching over 7 bases. This CDR3 has 16 residues. With V trimmed by 5 bases and J by 4 bases, 12 bases remained unmatched. CDR3 DNA sequence: TGTGCCAGCAGTCTCCGCGGGGGAACCGGGGCAGATACGCAGTATTTT. This gives the protein CASSLRGGTGADTQYF.

V usage is TRBV11-2 and J usage is TRBJ2-7, with unresolved D. CDR3 size: 11 residues. Looked up from germline, CDR1 is SGHAT and CDR2 is FQNNGV. V shed 4 bases and J shed 6 bases, with 7 bases lying between them. CDR3 protein: CASSSSFEQYF. CDR3 sequence (DNA): TGTGCCAGCAGCTCGAGCTTCGAGCAGTACTTC.